Shown below are 9 T cell receptor beta chains from a single sample sequenced in a study of blood T cell repertoires in COVID-19. The repertoire was sequenced with immunoSEQ multiplex PCR; TCRdb's copy has only in-frame clones and lacks some. The sample lists 130,000 to 150,000 clones, 80% to 90% seen once, with under 7.5% in the top ten. Material for sequencing was peripheral blood. The receptors stem from a man older than 75 with acute or convalescent COVID-19.

This chain joins TRBV9 and TRBJ1-1; 9 positions match TRBD1. Germline V CDR1 and CDR2: SGDLS, YYNGEE. The CDR3 extends over 14 amino acids. The V segment lost 4 bases and the J segment 4 bases; nucleotides outside the gene matches: 5. In nucleotides, the CDR3 is TGTGCCAGCAGCTTTACGGACAGGGGCACTGAAGCTTTCTTT. This codes for CASSFTDRGTEAFF.

As for this clone: The conserved phenylalanine or tryptophan normally closing the CDR3 is absent here, so this likely arose from a read error. This CDR3 reads CSVDSEAFS. The DNA of the CDR3 is TGCAGCGTTGACAGCGAAGCTTTCTCT. V and J are TRBV29-1 and TRBJ1-1, with unresolved D. This CDR3 has 9 amino acids. Per germline, CDR1 SQVTM and CDR2 ANQGSEA. V was trimmed by 3 bases and J by 8 bases, leaving 4 bases between them.

CDR3 sequence: CASTFSPVKGARNYGYTF. The CDR3 DNA follows: TGTGCCAGCACTTTTAGTCCAGTTAAAGGTGCGAGGAACTATGGCTACACCTTC. The rearrangement joins TRBV2 to TRBJ1-2; D remains unclear. Germline V gene lookup returns CDR1 SNHLY and CDR2 FYNNEI. The CDR3 is made up of 18 amino acids. The V gene lost 7 bases and the J gene lost 2 bases, with 26 bases spanning the gap.

This clone has only a few counts. This chain links TRBV30 with TRBJ1-4, with a weak D call TRBD1 (6 bases). V was shortened by 3 bases and J by 12 bases, with 14 bases between the two germline ends. The germline V gene has CDR1 GTSNPN and CDR2 SVGIG (reference sequence). The CDR3 consists of 12 residues. The DNA of the CDR3 is TGTGCCTGGAGCAACAGGGTTGCGGAACTGTTTTTT. Encoded protein: CAWSNRVAELFF.

A few counts support this clone. The sample has other DNA sequences that encode this CDR3 too. DNA of the CDR3: TGTGCCAGCAGCTTAGTGCCAGGGTGGAATTATGGCTACACCTTC. It specifies CASSLVPGWNYGYTF. This rearrangement joins TRBV11-2 to TRBJ1-2, with D perhaps matching TRBD1 (5 bases). V dropped 1 base and J dropped 5 bases, with 14 bases sitting between them. Germline values: CDR1 SGHAT, CDR2 FQNNGV. CDR3 length: 15 amino acids. The whole variable domain, remainder taken from reference TRBV11-2 and TRBJ1-2, is EAGVAQSPRYKIIEKRQSVAFWCNPISGHATLYWYQQILGQGPKLLIQFQNNGVVDDSQLPKDRFSAERLKGVDSTLKIQPAKLEDSAVYLCASSLVPGWNYGYTFGSGTRLTVV.

The genes are TRBV2 and TRBJ2-4, with 7 nucleotides matching TRBD2. CDR1 is SNHLY and CDR2 is FYNNEI in the germline V gene. Trimming took 3 bases from V and 1 from J; bases not matched to a gene: 3. The length of the CDR3 is 15 residues. The CDR3 reads CASSDREAAKNIQYF. CDR3 in DNA: TGTGCCAGCAGTGACCGGGAGGCGGCCAAAAACATTCAGTACTTC. Full variable domain (outside the CDR3, taken from reference TRBV2 and TRBJ2-4): EPEVTQTPSHQVTQMGQEVILRCVPISNHLYFYWYRQILGQKVEFLVSFYNNEISEKSEIFDDQFSVERPDGSNFTLKIRSTKLEDSAMYFCASSDREAAKNIQYFGAGTRLSVL.

This chain uses TRBV5-1 with TRBJ2-7; possible D gene TRBD1, 5 bases. V was clipped by 0 bases and J by 7 bases, with 11 bases between them. The CDR3 runs to 13 residues. Germline assignment: CDR1 SGHRS and CDR2 YFSETQ. The CDR3 DNA is TGCGCCAGCAGCTTGGAGGGGTTAAGGGAGCAGTACTTC. Translating it yields CASSLEGLREQYF.

The rearrangement joins TRBV9 to TRBJ2-5; D ambiguous. The CDR3 covers 13 residues. The germline V gene has CDR1 SGDLS and CDR2 YYNGEE. Trimming took off 4 bases at V and 5 bases at J, with 12 bases between the two ends. The CDR3 protein is CASSSSLRETQYF. The DNA of the CDR3 is TGTGCCAGCAGCTCTTCCCTCCGGGAGACCCAGTACTTC.

V usage is TRBV11-2 and J usage is TRBJ1-2, with TRBD1 matching 7 bases. Germline CDR1 reads SGHAT; CDR2 reads FQNNGV. CDR3 length equals 14 residues. With V trimmed by 5 bases and J by 6 bases, 9 bases remained unmatched. CDR3 in amino acids: CASSVNSGTDGYTF. DNA for the CDR3: TGTGCCAGCAGCGTAAACTCCGGGACAGATGGCTACACCTTC. Drawing the rest from reference TRBV11-2 and TRBJ1-2, the complete variable domain is EAGVAQSPRYKIIEKRQSVAFWCNPISGHATLYWYQQILGQGPKLLIQFQNNGVVDDSQLPKDRFSAERLKGVDSTLKIQPAKLEDSAVYLCASSVNSGTDGYTFGSGTRLTVV.